Listed here are 17 T cell receptor beta chains from one sample, sequenced in a study of blood T cell repertoires in COVID-19. Data came from immunoSEQ multiplex PCR; TCRdb stores just in-frame clones and leaves some out. The sample lists hundreds of thousands of clones; approximately 86% were seen once. The specimen was peripheral blood. These receptors all stem from a woman in her 30s with COVID-19, enrolled during active disease.

V is TRBV29-1 and J is TRBJ1-1; D gene unclear. Germline loops: CDR1 SQVTM, CDR2 ANQGSEA. The length of the CDR3 is 12 residues. V was cut by 7 bases and J by 0 bases, with 9 bases left in between. Here the CDR3 reads CSAKAVNTEAFF. In DNA, the CDR3 is TGCAGCGCCAAAGCGGTGAACACTGAAGCTTTCTTT. The whole variable domain, remainder taken from reference TRBV29-1 and TRBJ1-1, is SAVISQKPSRDICQRGTSLTIQCQVDSQVTMMFWYRQQPGQSLTLIATANQGSEATYESGFVIDKFPISRPNLTFSTLTVSNMSPEDSSIYLCSAKAVNTEAFFGQGTRLTVV.

The V gene is TRBV2, the J gene TRBJ1-1; unclear D gene. Trimming stripped 6 bases from V and 6 bases from J, with 14 bases between. The V gene's germline CDR1 is SNHLY and CDR2 FYNNEI. The CDR3 totals 13 residues. DNA of the CDR3: TGTGCCAGCAGGGCCGCCGTTTTGTCTGAAGCTTTCTTT. This sequence encodes CASRAAVLSEAFF.

Here the CDR3 reads CASSGQRGGRATQYF. The CDR3 DNA sequence: TGTGCCAGCAGCGGCCAGAGAGGAGGAAGAGCGACCCAGTACTTC. This sequence joins TRBV5-6 and TRBJ2-5; perhaps TRBD2 as D (5 bases). The ends were cut back, 4 bases at V and 7 bases at J, with 20 bases in the middle. CDR1 and CDR2 from the germline V gene are SGHDT and YYEEEE. This CDR3 region has 15 residues.

This chain connects TRBV12-3 or TRBV12-4 to TRBJ2-7; D is ambiguous. CDR3 size: 13 residues. The ends were cut back, 0 bases at V and 7 bases at J, with 10 bases in the middle. The CDR3 nucleotides are TGTGCCAGCAGTTTAGCGTGGCAGGAAGAGCAGTACTTC. Translated: CASSLAWQEEQYF.

The chain has TRBV6-1 and TRBJ1-5; D call uncertain. Trimming took 2 bases from V and 2 from J, leaving 4 bases between them. Germline V lookup: CDR1 MNHNS, CDR2 SASEGT. The CDR3 totals 13 residues. CDR3 region: CASSETRNQPQHF. The DNA for the CDR3 is TGTGCCAGCAGTGAAACTCGCAATCAGCCCCAGCATTTT.

V and J are TRBV9 and TRBJ2-7, with 8 positions matching TRBD2. The V gene's germline CDR1 is SGDLS and CDR2 YYNGEE. This CDR3 has 14 amino acids. Trimming cost V 2 bases and J 2 bases; bases outside gene matches: 3. The DNA for the CDR3 is TGTGCCAGCAGCGTTAGCGGGGCTACCTACGAGCAGTACTTC. Encoded protein: CASSVSGATYEQYF.

The rearrangement links TRBV2 to TRBJ2-2, with D tentatively TRBD1 (6 bases). Germline V lookup: CDR1 SNHLY, CDR2 FYNNEI. The CDR3 contains 16 residues. Trimming removed 3 bases from V and 6 bases from J, with 17 bases in between. Here the CDR3 DNA reads TGTGCCAGCAGTGACCCCACCCCTACAGGGCCCGGGGAGCTGTTTTTT. It is translated as CASSDPTPTGPGELFF.

The genes are TRBV18 and TRBJ2-7, with 9 bases lining up with TRBD1. The CDR3 length is 15 residues. Unmatched junction bases numbered 7, after V lost 3 bases and J lost 4 bases. Germline V lookup: CDR1 KGHSH, CDR2 LQKENI. CDR3 in amino acids: CASSPESGTGYEQYF. CDR3 nucleotide sequence: TGTGCCAGCTCACCCGAATCCGGGACAGGGTACGAGCAGTACTTC.

This clone was counted a few times. The rearrangement uses TRBV4-1 and TRBJ2-1; D uncertain. Germline assignment: CDR1 MGHRA and CDR2 YSYEKL. CDR3 length: 13 amino acids. V lost 1 base to trimming and J lost 4 bases, with 5 bases between them. CDR3 sequence (DNA): TGCGCCAGCAGCCAAGCAGTTTACAATGAGCAGTTCTTC. This sequence encodes CASSQAVYNEQFF.

DNA of the CDR3: TGTGCCAGCTCACCACCATCGGGAGGGCGAGGCTACACCTTC. This codes for CASSPPSGGRGYTF. J is TRBJ1-2 and V is TRBV18, with D unresolved. Germline V gene data show CDR1 as KGHSH and CDR2 as LQKENI. The CDR3 runs to 14 residues. Trimming left V 0 bases short and J 8 bases short, with 13 bases between.

The rearrangement joins TRBV7-9 to TRBJ1-2; D remains unclear. This CDR3 spans 16 amino acids. Germline assignment: CDR1 SEHNR and CDR2 FQNEAQ (reference sequence). V was cut by 5 bases and J by 4 bases, with 20 bases left in between. The CDR3 protein is CASSTSDQLHRYGYTF. The DNA for the CDR3 is TGTGCCAGCAGCACGAGCGATCAGCTACATCGCTATGGCTACACCTTC.

The CDR3 spells CASTPQGLRGGYTF. As DNA, the CDR3 is TGTGCCAGCACACCACAGGGCTTGAGAGGAGGCTACACCTTC. V gene TRBV2 combines with J gene TRBJ1-2, with a weak D call TRBD1 (6 bases). This CDR3 comprises 14 residues. Germline values: CDR1 SNHLY, CDR2 FYNNEI. V lost 7 bases and J 8 bases, leaving 20 bases between the germline ends.

The rearrangement links TRBV7-2 to TRBJ1-1; the match to TRBD1 covers 8 bases. With 4 bases clipped from V and 1 base from J, the junction kept 8 bases outside the gene matches. Germline-derived CDR1 and CDR2 are SGHTA and FQGNSA. The CDR3 is 16 residues long. CDR3 DNA sequence: TGTGCCAGCAGCTCAAGCCCCGGGACAGGGAACACTGAAGCTTTCTTT. Protein: CASSSSPGTGNTEAFF.

The genes are TRBV5-4 and TRBJ2-1; 10 bases are a match to TRBD2. Trimming removed 6 bases from V and 6 bases from J; junction bases left unmatched: 12. The length of the CDR3 is 16 residues. Germline CDR1 and CDR2: SGHNT and YYREEE (reference sequence). CDR3 coding DNA: TGTGCCAGCACGGGAGGAGCGGGGGGGCTTTTCAATGAGCAGTTCTTC. This gives the protein CASTGGAGGLFNEQFF.

V is TRBV6-5 and J is TRBJ2-7; 8 bases are shared with TRBD1. This CDR3 has 14 residues. The trim removed 8 bases at V and 4 bases at J, leaving 10 bases unmatched. Germline V CDR1 and CDR2: MNHEY, SVGAGI. CDR3 loop: CASLFGQGQYEQYF. CDR3 coding DNA: TGTGCCAGCCTTTTCGGACAGGGCCAGTACGAGCAGTACTTC.

This chain uses TRBV24-1 with TRBJ2-7; TRBD1 might be the D (5 bases). The CDR3 consists of 12 residues. Trimming stripped 9 bases from V and 3 bases from J, with 11 bases between. The V gene's germline CDR1 is KGHDR and CDR2 SFDVKD. Here the CDR3 DNA reads TGTGCCACCCAGCAAGGGGACTACGAGCAGTACTTC. Protein sequence: CATQQGDYEQYF.

The chain carries TRBV7-2 and TRBJ2-3; 8 positions match TRBD2. The junction had 11 bases not matched to a gene; V was cut back by 2 bases and J by 1 base. This CDR3 has 18 amino acids. Germline V gene sequence: CDR1 SGHTA, CDR2 FQGNSA. The DNA for the CDR3 is TGTGCCAGCAGCTTACTCCCTAGCGGGTGGGCGGGCACAGATACGCAGTATTTT. It codes for CASSLLPSGWAGTDTQYF.